A selection of T cell receptor beta chains follows, all from one sample in a study of immune evolution from preneoplasia to lung adenocarcinoma. Some clones are missing from TCRdb's copy, which holds only in-frame ones; the method was immunoSEQ multiplex PCR. The sample carries under 8,500 clones, 81% recorded once. Material: FFPE invasive lung adenocarcinoma tissue. The source is a person aged 50-59 years with lung adenocarcinoma. Both conserved end residues are part of each CDR3. The order of the fields is clone size, V gene, D gene, CDR3 length, J gene, CDR3 DNA, CDR3 protein. A D gene is named only where the DNA matches it firmly. The size field is filled for only some rows; it gives once, few, many or a size class.

abundance: NA; v_gene: TRBV7-9; d_gene: NA; len: 15; j_gene: TRBJ1-4; CDR3nt: TGTGCCAGCAGCTTAGCGGGGGCGACTAATGAAAAACTGTTTTTT; CDR3aa: CASSLAGATNEKLFF
abundance: NA; v_gene: TRBV7-3; d_gene: TRBD1; len: 14; j_gene: TRBJ1-1; CDR3nt: TGTGCCAGCAGCTCGGGGACAGCGGGCACTGAAGCTTTCTTT; CDR3aa: CASSSGTAGTEAFF
abundance: NA; v_gene: TRBV28; d_gene: NA; len: 14; j_gene: TRBJ2-1; CDR3nt: TGTGCCACTTCAGGGGAGCGGGTATACAATGAGCAGTTCTTC; CDR3aa: CATSGERVYNEQFF
abundance: few; v_gene: TRBV7-3; d_gene: TRBD1; len: 14; j_gene: TRBJ2-2; CDR3nt: TGTGCCAGCAGCCCGACAGGGGGGACCGGGGAGCTGTTTTTT; CDR3aa: CASSPTGGTGELFF
abundance: NA; v_gene: TRBV9; d_gene: NA; len: 15; j_gene: TRBJ1-6; CDR3nt: TGTGCCAGCAGCGTAGAGCTAGAAGGAAATTCACCCCTCCACTTT; CDR3aa: CASSVELEGNSPLHF
abundance: NA; v_gene: TRBV11-3; d_gene: NA; len: 16; j_gene: TRBJ1-1; CDR3nt: TGTGCCAGCAGCTTAGGGGAGTATGGAGCGAACACTGAAGCTTTCTTT; CDR3aa: CASSLGEYGANTEAFF
abundance: few; v_gene: TRBV27; d_gene: TRBD1; len: 15; j_gene: TRBJ1-5; CDR3nt: TGTGCCAGCAGTTACGGACAGGCTAGCAATCAGCCCCAGCATTTT; CDR3aa: CASSYGQASNQPQHF
abundance: NA; v_gene: TRBV12-5; d_gene: NA; len: 14; j_gene: TRBJ1-1; CDR3nt: TGTGCTAGTGGCCTCGGACAGAAGAACACTGAAGCTTTCTTT; CDR3aa: CASGLGQKNTEAFF
abundance: NA; v_gene: TRBV20-1; d_gene: NA; len: 10; j_gene: TRBJ2-3; CDR3nt: TGCAGTGCTGTCCGAGGTACGCAGTATTTT; CDR3aa: CSAVRGTQYF
abundance: few; v_gene: TRBV4-2; d_gene: NA; len: 16; j_gene: TRBJ2-6; CDR3nt: TGTGCCAGCAGCCAAGACGCGGGCGCCGGGGCCAACGTCCTGACTTTC; CDR3aa: CASSQDAGAGANVLTF
abundance: NA; v_gene: TRBV7-6; d_gene: NA; len: 14; j_gene: TRBJ2-7; CDR3nt: TGTGCCAGCAGCTTAGAGGAGGGTTCCTACGAGCAGTACTTC; CDR3aa: CASSLEEGSYEQYF
abundance: NA; v_gene: TRBV15; d_gene: NA; len: 15; j_gene: TRBJ2-1; CDR3nt: TGTGCCACCAGCATAGACTATACGGCGATCAATGAGCAGTTCTTC; CDR3aa: CATSIDYTAINEQFF
abundance: once; v_gene: TRBV28; d_gene: TRBD1; len: 15; j_gene: TRBJ1-2; CDR3nt: TGTGCCAGCAGTTTATACGAGGGGGCAGGCTATGGCTACACCTTC; CDR3aa: CASSLYEGAGYGYTF
abundance: NA; v_gene: TRBV7-2; d_gene: TRBD1; len: 16; j_gene: TRBJ1-2; CDR3nt: TGTGCCAGCAGCTACCAGGGACAGGGTGTGGGGTATGGCTACACCTTC; CDR3aa: CASSYQGQGVGYGYTF
abundance: NA; v_gene: TRBV5-4; d_gene: NA; len: 14; j_gene: TRBJ1-4; CDR3nt: TGTGCCAGCAGCTTCAGGGATACTAATGAAAAACTGTTTTTT; CDR3aa: CASSFRDTNEKLFF
abundance: NA; v_gene: TRBV7-3; d_gene: NA; len: 13; j_gene: TRBJ2-2; CDR3nt: TGTGCCAGCAGCCGGGACACCACCGGGGAGCTGTTTTTT; CDR3aa: CASSRDTTGELFF
abundance: few; v_gene: TRBV21-1; d_gene: NA; len: 12; j_gene: TRBJ1-1; CDR3nt: TGTGCCATCCCCCCGAGGAACACTGAAGCTTTCTTT; CDR3aa: CAIPPRNTEAFF
abundance: once; v_gene: TRBV28; d_gene: NA; len: 14; j_gene: TRBJ1-1; CDR3nt: TGTGCCAGCAGTTCCCTTGACGTCACGGCTGAAGCTTTCTTT; CDR3aa: CASSSLDVTAEAFF
abundance: NA; v_gene: TRBV18; d_gene: NA; len: 14; j_gene: TRBJ2-5; CDR3nt: TGTGCCAGCTCACCACCGGCGGGGTACGAGACCCAGTACTTC; CDR3aa: CASSPPAGYETQYF
abundance: NA; v_gene: TRBV2; d_gene: NA; len: 15; j_gene: TRBJ1-1; CDR3nt: TGTGCCAGCGGTGCCGTGGGGACACAGAACACTGAAGCTTTCTTT; CDR3aa: CASGAVGTQNTEAFF
abundance: NA; v_gene: TRBV28; d_gene: NA; len: 15; j_gene: TRBJ2-1; CDR3nt: TGTGCCAGCAGTTTCGGCCAGGCCACCTACAATGAGCAGTTCTTC; CDR3aa: CASSFGQATYNEQFF
abundance: NA; v_gene: TRBV9; d_gene: TRBD1; len: 13; j_gene: TRBJ1-2; CDR3nt: TGTGCCAGCAGCGTAGGCAGGGGGGACGGCTACACCTTC; CDR3aa: CASSVGRGDGYTF
abundance: NA; v_gene: TRBV28; d_gene: NA; len: 15; j_gene: TRBJ2-1; CDR3nt: TGTGCCAGCATCGCAGGGGCCGCGTCCTACAATGAGCAGTTCTTC; CDR3aa: CASIAGAASYNEQFF
abundance: NA; v_gene: TRBV27; d_gene: NA; len: 17; j_gene: TRBJ1-3; CDR3nt: TGTGCCAGCAGTTTATCGTGGCGTTCGGTCTCTGGAAACACCATATATTTT; CDR3aa: CASSLSWRSVSGNTIYF
abundance: NA; v_gene: TRBV5-1; d_gene: NA; len: 15; j_gene: TRBJ1-6; CDR3nt: TGCACCAGCAGCTTGAAAGCGGCTTATAATTCACCCCTCCACTTT; CDR3aa: CTSSLKAAYNSPLHF